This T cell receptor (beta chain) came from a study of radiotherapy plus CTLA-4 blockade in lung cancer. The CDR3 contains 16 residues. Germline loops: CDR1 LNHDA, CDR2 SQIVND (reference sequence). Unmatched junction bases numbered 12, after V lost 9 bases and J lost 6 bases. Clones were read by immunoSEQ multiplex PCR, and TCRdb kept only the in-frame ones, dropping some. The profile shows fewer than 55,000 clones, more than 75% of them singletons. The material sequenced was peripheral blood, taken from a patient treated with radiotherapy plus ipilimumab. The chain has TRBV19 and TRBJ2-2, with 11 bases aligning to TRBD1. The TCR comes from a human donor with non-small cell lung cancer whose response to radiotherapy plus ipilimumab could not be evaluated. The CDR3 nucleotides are TGTGCCAGCCAATATAAGTGGGGACAGGGGGCCGGGGAGCTGTTTTTT. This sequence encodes CASQYKWGQGAGELFF.